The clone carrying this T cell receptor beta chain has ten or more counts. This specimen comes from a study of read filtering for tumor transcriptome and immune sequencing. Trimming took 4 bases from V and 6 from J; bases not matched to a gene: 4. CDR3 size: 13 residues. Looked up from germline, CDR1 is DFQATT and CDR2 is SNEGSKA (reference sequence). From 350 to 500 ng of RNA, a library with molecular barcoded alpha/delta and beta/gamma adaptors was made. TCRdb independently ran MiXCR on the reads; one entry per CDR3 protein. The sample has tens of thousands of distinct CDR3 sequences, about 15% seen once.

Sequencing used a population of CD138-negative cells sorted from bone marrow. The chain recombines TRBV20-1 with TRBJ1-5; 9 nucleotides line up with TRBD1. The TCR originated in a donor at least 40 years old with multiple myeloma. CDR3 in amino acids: CSAKGQGAQPQHF. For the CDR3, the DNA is TGCAGTGCTAAGGGACAGGGTGCTCAGCCCCAGCATTTT.